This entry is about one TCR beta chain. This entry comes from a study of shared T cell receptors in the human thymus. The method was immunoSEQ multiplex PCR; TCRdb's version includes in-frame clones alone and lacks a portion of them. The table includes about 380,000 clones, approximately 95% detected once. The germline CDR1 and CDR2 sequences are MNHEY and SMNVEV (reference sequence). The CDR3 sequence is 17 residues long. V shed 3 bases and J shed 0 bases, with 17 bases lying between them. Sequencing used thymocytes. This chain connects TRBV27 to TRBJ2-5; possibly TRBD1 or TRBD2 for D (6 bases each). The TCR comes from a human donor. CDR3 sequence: CASSFASEGGYQETQYF. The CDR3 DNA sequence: TGTGCCAGCAGTTTCGCCTCGGAGGGGGGCTACCAAGAGACCCAGTACTTC.